The next 32 T cell receptor beta chains were all read from a single sample in a study of cytomegalovirus exposure and HLA in healthy donors. PCR amplification relied on 60 Vbeta primers (plus 13 Jbeta primers). TCRdb's table, derived via immunoSEQ multiplex PCR, lists solely in-frame clones and lacks some. The top ten clones hold 6% to 8% of a sample with more than 65,000 clones, around four fifths of them seen once. The sequencing sample was made of PBMCs. The receptors come from a woman in her forties or fifties in good health and CMV-seropositive.

The rearrangement uses TRBV5-4 and TRBJ2-5; TRBD1 matches 7 bases. V trimming: 3 bases; J trimming: 3 bases; junction bases outside the gene matches: 8. The germline CDR1 and CDR2 sequences are SGHNT and YYREEE (reference sequence). The CDR3 length is 15 residues. The DNA of the CDR3 is TGTGCCAGCAGCTACTCGGGACAGAGTAAAGAGACCCAGTACTTC. It yields the protein CASSYSGQSKETQYF.

The chain joins TRBV2 to TRBJ1-5; a possible D gene is TRBD1 (6 bases). The germline V and J ends were trimmed by 6 bases and 6 bases, with 12 bases remaining between them. CDR1 is SNHLY and CDR2 is FYNNEI in the germline V gene. This CDR3 has 13 residues. Here the CDR3 DNA reads TGTGCCAGCAGCAGGGGAATAGGTCAGCCCCAGCATTTT. Protein: CASSRGIGQPQHF.

A single count supports this clone. This rearrangement joins TRBV11-2 to TRBJ1-1, with D unresolved. Germline V gene sequence: CDR1 SGHAT, CDR2 FQNNGV. CDR3 length: 12 residues. With 3 bases removed from V and 5 bases from J, the gap between germline ends came to 7 bases. CDR3 loop: CASSFAGTEAFF. CDR3 in DNA: TGTGCCAGCAGCTTCGCAGGAACTGAAGCTTTCTTT.

The DNA for the CDR3 is TGTGCCAGCAGCTTAGGGGGGCAGGGCGATGGCTACACCTTC. Translating it yields CASSLGGQGDGYTF. J is TRBJ1-2 and V is TRBV7-6, with D perhaps matching TRBD1 (6 bases). The CDR3 is 14 amino acids. Trimming took off 1 base at V and 6 bases at J, with 12 bases between the two ends. CDR1 is SGHVS, CDR2 FNYEAQ, per germline.

This chain links TRBV13 with TRBJ2-5; 7 bases map to TRBD1. CDR1 and CDR2 (germline): PRHDT, FYEKMQ (reference sequence). This CDR3 has 13 residues. J lost 5 bases, V lost 5 bases, and 5 bases had no gene match. This CDR3 reads CASSQQGRETQYF. The CDR3 nucleotides read TGTGCCAGCAGCCAACAGGGGCGGGAGACCCAGTACTTC.

The rearrangement joins TRBV28 to TRBJ1-2; 7 nucleotides agree with TRBD1. In germline, CDR1 is MDHEN, CDR2 SYDVKM. This CDR3 comprises 14 residues. V lost 7 bases to trimming and J lost 4 bases; unmatched junction nucleotides: 9. Here the CDR3 DNA reads TGTGCCAGCACTTCGTTGACAGGGACCTATGGCTACACCTTC. This sequence encodes CASTSLTGTYGYTF.

The chain combines TRBV2 with TRBJ2-6; D possibly corresponds to TRBD2 (5 bases). CDR1 and CDR2 (germline): SNHLY, FYNNEI. The germline V and J ends were trimmed by 6 bases and 1 base, with 19 bases remaining between them. This CDR3 contains 18 residues. The CDR3 coding sequence is TGTGCCAGCAGGAGGGAAACCACCACCCTGTCTGGGGCCAACGTCCTGACTTTC. This sequence encodes CASRRETTTLSGANVLTF.

The chain recombines TRBV9 with TRBJ2-5; a weak D match, TRBD2 (5 bases). From germline, CDR1 is SGDLS and CDR2 YYNGEE. This CDR3 is 15 amino acids long. Trimming pared 4 bases from V and 5 bases from J, leaving 18 bases between. CDR3 DNA: TGTGCCAGCAGCCCCGTAGTTGGTAGGAGGGAGACCCAGTACTTC. Amino acid sequence: CASSPVVGRRETQYF. Variable domain in full (rest from reference TRBV9 and TRBJ2-5): DSGVTQTPKHLITATGQRVTLRCSPRSGDLSVYWYQQSLDQGLQFLIQYYNGEERAKGNILERFSAQQFPDLHSELNLSSLELGDSALYFCASSPVVGRRETQYFGPGTRLLVL.

The rearrangement links TRBV5-1 to TRBJ2-1; 7 bases agree with TRBD1. Trimming cost V 6 bases and J 0 bases; bases outside gene matches: 6. In germline, CDR1 is SGHRS, CDR2 YFSETQ. The length of the CDR3 is 15 residues. CDR3 bases: TGCGCCAGCATAGACAGGGCAAGCTCCTACAATGAGCAGTTCTTC. Protein product: CASIDRASSYNEQFF.

The rearrangement joins TRBV2 to TRBJ2-7; TRBD1 matches at 9 bases. This CDR3 has 15 amino acids. Germline CDR1 and CDR2: SNHLY and FYNNEI. After removal of 3 bases from V and 1 base from J, the junction contained 4 bases not matched to a gene. The DNA for the CDR3 is TGTGCCAGCAGTGAGGGACAGGGCCCTTCCTACGAGCAGTACTTC. Protein sequence: CASSEGQGPSYEQYF. Based on the CDR3 plus reference TRBV2 and TRBJ2-7, the full variable domain is EPEVTQTPSHQVTQMGQEVILRCVPISNHLYFYWYRQILGQKVEFLVSFYNNEISEKSEIFDDQFSVERPDGSNFTLKIRSTKLEDSAMYFCASSEGQGPSYEQYFGPGTRLTVT.

The chain joins TRBV5-4 to TRBJ2-3; D not certain. Looked up from germline, CDR1 is SGHNT and CDR2 is YYREEE (reference sequence). V was cut by 4 bases and J by 4 bases, with 10 bases left in between. CDR3 length: 13 residues. CDR3 amino acids: CASSRYAPDTQYF. The CDR3 DNA is TGTGCCAGCAGCCGCTACGCCCCAGATACGCAGTATTTT.

The chain recombines TRBV5-1 with TRBJ2-7; the match to TRBD1 covers 7 bases. The CDR3 sequence is 14 residues long. V shed 4 bases and J 0 bases; nucleotides not matched to a gene: 4. CDR1 is SGHRS and CDR2 is YFSETQ in the germline V gene. The CDR3 nucleotides read TGCGCCAGCAGCCGGGACAGCAACTCCTACGAGCAGTACTTC. It translates to CASSRDSNSYEQYF.

This chain's CDR3 is CAWSGDFYEQYF. The CDR3, as DNA: TGTGCCTGGTCCGGGGACTTCTACGAGCAGTACTTC. The chain couples TRBV30 to TRBJ2-7; a weak D match, TRBD2 (6 bases). The CDR3 is made up of 12 amino acids. V was pared by 5 bases and J by 3 bases, with 11 bases between. CDR1 and CDR2 from the germline V gene are GTSNPN and SVGIG (reference sequence).

This clone was counted only a few times. The CDR3 protein is CSVEGGGWEQFF. The CDR3 DNA is TGCAGCGTTGAAGGAGGGGGTTGGGAGCAGTTCTTC. This chain links TRBV29-1 with TRBJ2-1, with D maybe TRBD1 (6 bases). Deletions cut 1 base from V and 10 bases from J, with 11 bases between. CDR3 length equals 12 residues. In germline, CDR1 is SQVTM, CDR2 ANQGSEA.

V is TRBV30 and J is TRBJ1-4; no clear D gene. Germline V CDR1 and CDR2: GTSNPN, SVGIG (reference sequence). The CDR3 length is 13 residues. V dropped 8 bases and J dropped 0 bases, with 10 bases sitting between them. CDR3 coding DNA: TGTGCCCTAGCGGCTGCAACTAATGAAAAACTGTTTTTT. This codes for CALAAATNEKLFF.

The chain employs TRBV29-1 and TRBJ2-3; D gene ambiguous. The germline V gene encodes CDR1 SQVTM and CDR2 ANQGSEA. CDR3 length equals 13 residues. V lost 4 bases and J lost 4, with 12 bases in between. The chain's CDR3 is CSVGVSLPDTQYF. In nucleotides, the CDR3 is TGCAGCGTTGGAGTTTCCCTTCCAGATACGCAGTATTTT.

The chain uses TRBV9 and TRBJ2-7, with 12 positions matching TRBD2. The CDR3 has 15 amino acids. The V gene end was trimmed by 4 bases and the J gene end by 6 bases; junction bases not matched to a gene: 8. Per the germline V gene, CDR1 is SGDLS and CDR2 is YYNGEE. The CDR3 is CASSPRLAGVFEQYF. As DNA, the CDR3 is TGTGCCAGCAGCCCCCGACTAGCGGGGGTCTTCGAGCAGTACTTC.

The chain recombines TRBV10-2 with TRBJ1-1; tentatively, D is TRBD1 (6 bases). Germline CDR1 WSHSY, CDR2 SAAADI. The CDR3 contains 13 residues. The ends were cut back, 6 bases at V and 4 bases at J, with 12 bases in the middle. CDR3 loop: CASSLTGTTEAFF. CDR3 DNA sequence: TGCGCCAGCAGCCTGACAGGAACCACTGAAGCTTTCTTT.

The chain joins TRBV2 to TRBJ1-5; D is perhaps TRBD1 (6 bases). The CDR3 is 14 amino acids. CDR1 is SNHLY and CDR2 is FYNNEI in the germline V gene. V shed 7 bases and J shed 2 bases, with 12 bases lying between them. In DNA form, the CDR3 reads TGTGCCAGCACGGGGGGCCCCGGCAATCAGCCCCAGCATTTT. This translates into CASTGGPGNQPQHF.

For the CDR3, the DNA is TGTGCCAGTAGCCTTACAGGGGCCTACGAGCAGTACTTC. This codes for CASSLTGAYEQYF. The chain has TRBV19 and TRBJ2-7, with 7 bases that match TRBD1. There are 13 residues in the CDR3. Germline CDR1 LNHDA, CDR2 SQIVND (reference sequence). V shed 6 bases and J 2 bases; nucleotides not matched to a gene: 4.

Judged by abundance, this clone is medium-sized. The V gene is TRBV6-1, the J gene TRBJ2-2; D might be TRBD1 (5 bases). Per the germline V gene, CDR1 is MNHNS and CDR2 is SASEGT. The CDR3 is made up of 13 amino acids. V was cut by 4 bases and J by 3 bases, with 6 bases left in between. The chain's CDR3 is CASSGRDTGELFF. For the CDR3, the DNA is TGTGCCAGCAGTGGCAGGGACACCGGGGAGCTGTTTTTT.

The chain links TRBV27 to TRBJ2-7; D is unclear. Germline loops: CDR1 MNHEY, CDR2 SMNVEV (reference sequence). The ends were cut back, 1 base at V and 0 bases at J, with 7 bases in the middle. The length of the CDR3 is 14 residues. The chain's CDR3 is CASSLFASSYEQYF. DNA for the CDR3: TGTGCCAGCAGTTTATTTGCCAGCTCCTACGAGCAGTACTTC.

The rearrangement links TRBV5-6 to TRBJ2-5; the D gene is possibly TRBD2 (5 bases). In germline, CDR1 is SGHDT, CDR2 YYEEEE. The CDR3 is 14 residues long. Trimming pared 4 bases from V and 1 base from J, leaving 11 bases between. CDR3 sequence reads: CASSARGLQETQYF. CDR3 coding DNA: TGTGCCAGCAGCGCCCGGGGTCTCCAAGAGACCCAGTACTTC.

The genes are TRBV7-6 and TRBJ1-1; possible D gene TRBD1, 6 bases. Germline-derived CDR1 and CDR2 are SGHVS and FNYEAQ. The V end was cut by 1 base, the J end by 2 bases, with 11 bases between. The CDR3 is 15 residues long. Here the CDR3 DNA reads TGTGCCAGCAGCTTAGGGGGGGGCGTAAACACTGAAGCTTTCTTT. Translating it yields CASSLGGGVNTEAFF.

The V call is TRBV4-1, the J call TRBJ2-3; TRBD2 aligns across 10 bases. Trimming at V came to 0 bases and at J to 3 bases, leaving 6 bases not matched to a gene. The CDR3 totals 17 residues. Germline V CDR1 and CDR2: MGHRA, YSYEKL. The CDR3 DNA reads as TGCGCCAGCAGCCAAGATCTCCGGACTAGCGGAACAGATACGCAGTATTTT. Translated: CASSQDLRTSGTDTQYF.

This clone was found once. The chain is built from TRBV15 and TRBJ2-7; 7 positions match TRBD1. CDR1 is LNHNV, CDR2 YYDKDF, per germline (reference sequence). Germline trimming cut 2 bases from V and 6 bases from J; bases unmatched to any gene: 10. This CDR3 spans 15 amino acids. The CDR3 bases are TGTGCCACCAGCAGACCAAGGGGGCGTGGGTCCGAGCAGTACTTC. It codes for CATSRPRGRGSEQYF.

The chain combines TRBV10-3 with TRBJ2-7; a possible D gene is TRBD1 (6 bases). Germline V gives CDR1 ENHRY, CDR2 SYGVKD. Deletions cut 6 bases from V and 3 bases from J, with 15 bases between. The CDR3 is 14 amino acids. The CDR3, as DNA: TGTGCCATCAGCGATCCGACAGGCCTCTACGAGCAGTACTTC. Protein product: CAISDPTGLYEQYF.

This rearrangement joins TRBV4-1 to TRBJ2-5; D might be TRBD2 (6 bases). Germline V gene sequence: CDR1 MGHRA, CDR2 YSYEKL. This CDR3 contains 14 residues. The V gene lost 4 bases and the J gene lost 3 bases, with 12 bases spanning the gap. This chain's CDR3 is CASSPYVAEETQYF. In nucleotides, the CDR3 is TGCGCCAGCAGCCCTTATGTAGCGGAAGAGACCCAGTACTTC.

The chain uses TRBV6-6 and TRBJ2-3; 7 bases match TRBD2. Germline assignment: CDR1 MNHNY and CDR2 SVGAGI (reference sequence). V lost 2 bases and J lost 0; bases outside the gene matches: 5. The CDR3 runs 16 residues. CDR3 in amino acids: CASSYRPSGSTDTQYF. CDR3 coding DNA: TGTGCCAGCAGTTACCGACCTAGCGGTAGCACAGATACGCAGTATTTT.

The chain uses TRBV27 and TRBJ1-1; 7 bases agree with TRBD1. CDR3 length: 14 residues. Germline V gives CDR1 MNHEY, CDR2 SMNVEV (reference sequence). Unmatched junction bases numbered 6, after V lost 4 bases and J lost 4 bases. The CDR3 DNA is TGTGCCAGCAGTTACAGGGGAGAAGGCACTGAAGCTTTCTTT. Its translation is CASSYRGEGTEAFF.

V and J are TRBV5-1 and TRBJ2-7, with 7 bases fitting TRBD2. The V and J ends lost 0 bases and 2 bases, in that order; junction bases with no gene match: 5. Germline CDR1 and CDR2: SGHRS and YFSETQ. The CDR3 has 15 amino acids. The CDR3 loop is CASSLVSSGAYEQYF. CDR3 in DNA: TGCGCCAGCAGCTTGGTGTCTAGCGGAGCCTACGAGCAGTACTTC.

The chain uses TRBV5-8 and TRBJ2-5; D might be TRBD1 (6 bases). CDR3 length equals 14 residues. Germline V gene sequence: CDR1 SGHTS, CDR2 YDEGEE. With 4 bases removed from V and 11 bases from J, the gap between germline ends came to 21 bases. CDR3 sequence reads: CASSLQGTTGEQYF. CDR3 bases: TGTGCCAGCAGCCTACAGGGTACCACTGGGGAGCAGTACTTC.